The present T cell receptor (beta chain) was sequenced within a study of cytomegalovirus exposure and HLA in healthy donors. At the level of the study: The 90 to 150 validation repertoires used the same platform as the 666 first-cohort repertoires, a later analysis reported. Whole-study findings and limits: The TCR clusters that emerged in the first cohort tended, a later analysis found, to co-occur in the approximately 130 validation repertoires. Cytomegalovirus association was listed for 170 or so TCR beta chains.

The donors were members of the validation cohort comprising over a hundred subjects, separate from the approximately 700-subject first cohort. Using immunoSEQ multiplex PCR, the repertoire was profiled, and TCRdb retains in-frame clones only, with some absent. The sample lists about 150,000 clones, about nine tenths occurring once. Trimming took 3 bases from V and 5 from J; bases not matched to a gene: 10. CDR1 and CDR2 (germline): SGDLS, YYNGEE. This CDR3 has 17 amino acids. A word on this clone: Its target is not known.

The V gene is TRBV9, the J gene TRBJ2-3; TRBD2 aligns across 12 bases. The sample comprised PBMCs. The receptor comes from a man between 18 and 35 years old in good health and CMV-seropositive. CDR3 sequence (DNA): TGTGCCAGCAGCGCTGACCCCCTAGCGGGGGGGCGAGATACGCAGTATTTT. Protein product: CASSADPLAGGRDTQYF.